The rows below give T cell receptor beta chains drawn from one sample of a study of early T cells in non-severe SARS-CoV-2 infection. TCRdb processed the 5' RACE reads anew with MiXCR; each CDR3 protein has one entry. The sample includes roughly 57,000 distinct CDR3 sequences, approximately 12% of them seen just once. Source: whole blood, taken at baseline. The receptors derive from an adult who was a healthcare worker with PCR-confirmed SARS-CoV-2 infection or an uninfected control (not recorded which). CDR3s include the opening cysteine and the closing phenylalanine or tryptophan. D genes are given only for firm matches. For some rows the clone size is stated as once, few or many, or as a class when expanded; others skip it.

clone size	D gene	J gene	V gene	CDR3 protein	CDR3 DNA
few	.	TRBJ2-7	TRBV29-1	CSGSYTTYEQYF	TGCAGCGGGTCGTACACCACCTACGAGCAGTACTTC
few	.	TRBJ2-3	TRBV6-2/TRBV6-3	CASSYWGPPGTQYF	TGTGCCAGCAGTTATTGGGGACCTCCGGGTACGCAGTATTTT
few	TRBD1	TRBJ1-2	TRBV7-2	CASRSSQGADYGYTF	TGTGCCAGCAGATCAAGTCAGGGGGCAGACTATGGCTACACCTTC
many	TRBD2	TRBJ2-3	TRBV20-1	CSAYGTSATDTQYF	TGCAGTGCTTATGGGACTAGCGCCACAGATACGCAGTATTTT
.	TRBD2	TRBJ2-1	TRBV4-3	CASSQDVFRTSEGRNEQFF	TGCGCCAGCAGCCAAGATGTTTTTCGGACTAGCGAGGGTCGCAATGAGCAGTTCTTC
medium-sized	TRBD1	TRBJ1-1	TRBV6-6	CASSLKASTGWTEAFF	TGTGCCAGCAGTCTCAAGGCCTCGACAGGGTGGACTGAAGCTTTCTTT
few	TRBD2	TRBJ2-3	TRBV5-1	CASSLQAGDTDTQYF	TGCGCCAGCAGCTTGCAGGCGGGGGACACAGATACGCAGTATTTT
.	.	TRBJ1-1	TRBV7-6	CASSLGRNTEAFF	TGTGCCAGCAGCTTGGGCAGGAACACTGAAGCTTTCTTT
many	.	TRBJ1-1	TRBV29-1	CSVERWEGANTEAFF	TGCAGCGTTGAACGATGGGAAGGGGCGAACACTGAAGCTTTCTTT
few	TRBD2	TRBJ2-1	TRBV7-9	CASSFSTSGNEQFF	TGTGCCAGCAGCTTCTCCACTAGCGGGAATGAGCAGTTCTTC
few	TRBD2	TRBJ2-1	TRBV28	CASSLASGGSYNEQFF	TGTGCCAGCAGTCTGGCCAGCGGGGGATCCTACAATGAGCAGTTCTTC
.	.	TRBJ1-1	TRBV29-1	CSGLHGTEAFF	TGCAGCGGACTACATGGGACTGAAGCTTTCTTT
few	.	TRBJ2-6	TRBV29-1	CSVAGRTSGANVLTF	TGCAGCGTTGCTGGCAGGACCTCTGGGGCCAACGTCCTGACTTTC
many	.	TRBJ1-6	TRBV7-9	CASSPDNSYNSPLHF	TGTGCCAGCAGCCCCGATAACTCCTATAATTCACCCCTCCACTTT
.	.	TRBJ2-5	TRBV27	CASSTRGQETQYF	TGTGCCAGCAGCACCCGGGGACAAGAGACCCAGTACTTC
many	.	TRBJ2-2	TRBV28	CASSLYTGELFF	TGTGCCAGCAGTCTATACACCGGGGAGCTGTTTTTT
.	.	TRBJ2-3	TRBV4-2	CASSRTERDTQYF	TGTGCCAGCAGCCGGACAGAGAGAGATACGCAGTATTTT
many	.	TRBJ1-2	TRBV7-9	CASSLAGGYGYTF	TGTGCCAGCAGCTTAGCAGGGGGCTATGGCTACACCTTC
few	TRBD2	TRBJ2-1	TRBV10-3	CATEKGLAGLDNEQFF	TGTGCCACCGAGAAAGGACTAGCGGGACTCGACAATGAGCAGTTCTTC
few	TRBD1	TRBJ1-1	TRBV9	CASSPETGMTEAFF	TGTGCCAGCAGCCCCGAGACAGGGATGACTGAAGCTTTCTTT
few	.	TRBJ2-7	TRBV29-1	CSVASGIYEQYF	TGCAGCGTTGCCAGCGGAATCTACGAGCAGTACTTC
few	.	TRBJ1-2	TRBV7-9	CASSLAPTDRHGYTF	TGTGCCAGCAGCTTAGCCCCGACAGACAGGCATGGCTACACCTTC
many	.	TRBJ2-1	TRBV28	CASSLGVNEQFF	TGTGCCAGCAGTTTAGGGGTAAATGAGCAGTTCTTC
many	.	TRBJ2-7	TRBV25-1	CASSESGRDEQYF	TGTGCCAGCAGTGAAAGCGGCAGGGACGAGCAGTACTTC
few	.	TRBJ1-2	TRBV5-4	CASSHTPGGRGGYTF	TGTGCCAGCAGCCACACACCGGGAGGACGAGGTGGCTACACCTTC
.	TRBD1	TRBJ1-5	TRBV18	CASSLRTGDQPQHF	TGTGCCAGCTCACTTCGGACAGGGGATCAGCCCCAGCATTTT
medium-sized	TRBD2	TRBJ2-3	TRBV11-2	CASSPRLADPTDTQYF	TGTGCCAGCAGCCCCCGACTAGCGGACCCCACAGATACGCAGTATTTT
.	TRBD1	TRBJ1-1	TRBV27	CASSPGTGGAVFF	TGTGCCAGCAGTCCTGGGACAGGGGGGGCGGTTTTCTTT
many	.	TRBJ1-3	TRBV29-1	CSALIRGAGNTIYF	TGCAGCGCGTTGATTCGGGGAGCTGGAAACACCATATATTTT
.	TRBD1	TRBJ2-2	TRBV5-1	CASSFKTGDTGELFF	TGCGCCAGCAGCTTTAAGACAGGGGACACCGGGGAGCTGTTTTTT
.	.	TRBJ2-4	TRBV28	CASRDRAKNIQYF	TGTGCCAGCAGGGACAGAGCGAAAAACATTCAGTACTTC
many	TRBD1	TRBJ1-2	TRBV20-1	CSASNPGQSYGYTF	TGCAGTGCTAGTAATCCGGGACAGTCCTATGGCTACACCTTC
.	TRBD1	TRBJ1-2	TRBV7-9	CATPEPDRGYGYTF	TGTGCCACTCCGGAGCCAGACAGGGGATATGGCTACACCTTC
few	.	TRBJ1-2	TRBV12-3/TRBV12-4	CASSLVGPAYGYTF	TGTGCCAGCAGTTTGGTAGGGCCTGCCTATGGCTACACCTTC
few	TRBD1	TRBJ1-6	TRBV7-2	CASSQRQGFSPLHF	TGTGCCAGCAGCCAGAGACAGGGTTTCTCACCCCTCCACTTT
few	TRBD1	TRBJ1-5	TRBV19	CASSTTGGEQPQHF	TGTGCCAGTAGTACTACAGGGGGCGAGCAGCCCCAGCATTTT
.	.	TRBJ1-1	TRBV7-8	CASSFWGAEAFF	TGTGCCAGCAGCTTTTGGGGGGCTGAAGCTTTCTTT
few	TRBD1	TRBJ1-1	TRBV12-3/TRBV12-4	CASSLGDSLNTEAFF	TGTGCCAGCAGTTTAGGGGACAGCCTGAACACTGAAGCTTTCTTT
few	.	TRBJ2-3	TRBV29-1	CSVVRSSTDTQYF	TGCAGCGTTGTAAGATCAAGCACAGATACGCAGTATTTT
.	TRBD1	TRBJ2-5	TRBV24-1	CATRAGTGTETQYF	TGTGCCACCCGAGCCGGGACAGGGACAGAGACCCAGTACTTC
.	.	TRBJ1-1	TRBV6-5	CASSPGRGEAFF	TGTGCCAGCAGTCCGGGCAGGGGTGAAGCTTTCTTT
few	.	TRBJ2-6	TRBV12-3/TRBV12-4	CASSTWGSGANVLTF	TGTGCCAGCAGCACCTGGGGCAGCGGGGCCAACGTCCTGACTTTC
many	.	TRBJ2-3	TRBV29-1	CSVEGDQWGAATDTQYF	TGCAGCGTTGAAGGGGACCAATGGGGGGCTGCCACAGATACGCAGTATTTT
.	.	TRBJ2-3	TRBV11-2	CASSSALRDTQYF	TGTGCCAGCAGCTCTGCGTTGAGGGATACGCAGTATTTT
many	TRBD2	TRBJ2-3	TRBV5-1	CASSGGVGADTQYF	TGCGCCAGCAGCGGGGGGGTCGGCGCAGATACGCAGTATTTT
.	.	TRBJ2-2	TRBV12-3/TRBV12-4	CASRKTGELFF	TGTGCCAGCAGGAAGACCGGGGAGCTGTTTTTT
.	TRBD2	TRBJ2-7	TRBV12-5	CASGASGTYEQYF	TGTGCTAGTGGAGCTAGCGGGACATACGAGCAGTACTTC
few	.	TRBJ2-2	TRBV18	CASSPLLGEDTGELFF	TGTGCCAGCTCACCATTACTAGGGGAAGACACCGGGGAGCTGTTTTTT
.	TRBD1	TRBJ2-5	TRBV7-2	CASSLTRGLAETQYF	TGTGCCAGCAGCTTAACCAGGGGGCTTGCGGAGACCCAGTACTTC
few	.	TRBJ2-1	TRBV11-2	CASTTIWLPYNEQFF	TGTGCCAGCACGACCATTTGGCTCCCTTACAATGAGCAGTTCTTC
.	TRBD2	TRBJ2-3	TRBV6-5	CASSYSRLTSGRTDTQYF	TGTGCCAGCAGTTACTCCCGTTTGACTAGCGGGAGAACAGATACGCAGTATTTT
few	.	TRBJ2-7	TRBV10-2	CASSEYSYEQYF	TGCGCCAGCAGTGAGTACTCCTACGAGCAGTACTTC
.	.	TRBJ1-5	TRBV12-3/TRBV12-4	CASRQETANSQPQHF	TGTGCCAGCCGCCAAGAGACAGCGAACAGCCAGCCCCAGCATTTT
few	.	TRBJ2-1	TRBV12-3/TRBV12-4	CASSLWGRGAYNEQFF	TGTGCCAGCAGTTTATGGGGGCGCGGGGCCTACAATGAGCAGTTCTTC
medium-sized	TRBD2	TRBJ2-5	TRBV7-2	CASSRREGVETQYF	TGTGCCAGCAGCAGGAGGGAGGGAGTGGAGACCCAGTACTTC
.	.	TRBJ2-3	TRBV20-1	CSAVTGVRGGADTQYF	TGCAGTGCTGTTACCGGTGTCAGGGGAGGCGCAGATACGCAGTATTTT
.	.	TRBJ2-2	TRBV10-3	CAISEGKLRGELFF	TGTGCCATCAGTGAGGGGAAGCTACGCGGGGAGCTGTTTTTT